A single sample gave rise to the 10 T cell receptor beta chains below, sequenced in a study of shared T cell receptors in the human thymus. Sequencing was performed with immunoSEQ multiplex PCR; in TCRdb, only in-frame clones are kept and a portion is missing. Altogether hundreds of thousands of clones are present, around 87% being singletons, with the ten largest covering over 0.008%. The data were also submitted as part of a second study, on human thymus T cells.

The source material was thymocytes. All receptors derive from a boy under three years old with a congenital heart defect.

The chain is built from TRBV29-1 and TRBJ2-5; 9 bases are shared with TRBD1. V shed 3 bases, J shed 7 bases, and the junction held 6 bases outside the gene matches. The CDR3 is 13 amino acids. Germline V gene data show CDR1 as SQVTM and CDR2 as ANQGSEA. The CDR3 spells CSVDPTGGVTQYF. The CDR3 coding sequence is TGCAGCGTTGACCCGACAGGGGGGGTGACCCAGTACTTC.

This clone was seen only once. The rearrangement uses TRBV30 and TRBJ2-4; no clear D. CDR1 is GTSNPN and CDR2 is SVGIG in the germline V gene (reference sequence). The CDR3 has 12 residues. V shed 3 bases and J shed 6 bases, with 9 bases lying between them. CDR3 sequence reads: CAWSRVLNIQYF. The CDR3 coding sequence is TGTGCCTGGAGCCGTGTCCTAAACATTCAGTACTTC.

This chain joins TRBV14 and TRBJ2-5; TRBD1 might be the D (5 bases). V was trimmed by 1 base and J by 5 bases, leaving 14 bases between them. The CDR3 has 15 residues. Germline V lookup: CDR1 SGHDN, CDR2 FVKESK. The CDR3 DNA sequence: TGTGCCAGCAGCCAAGCCCAGGGTTTTCACGAGACCCAGTACTTC. It codes for CASSQAQGFHETQYF.

This sequence joins TRBV4-1 and TRBJ2-1; 8 bases map to TRBD2. Germline V gives CDR1 MGHRA, CDR2 YSYEKL. V shed 1 base, J shed 4 bases, and the junction held 3 bases outside the gene matches. The CDR3 covers 15 residues. CDR3 sequence reads: CASSQGREEYNEQFF. The CDR3 nucleotides are TGCGCCAGCAGCCAAGGGCGGGAGGAGTACAATGAGCAGTTCTTC.

This chain joins TRBV7-6 and TRBJ2-1; 10 bases agree with TRBD1. CDR1 is SGHVS, CDR2 FNYEAQ, per germline. Trimming removed 5 bases from V and 4 bases from J; junction bases left unmatched: 8. The CDR3 totals 16 residues. The CDR3 DNA is TGTGCCAGCAGCCCCAGACAGGGGGCGCTTTACAATGAGCAGTTCTTC. It specifies CASSPRQGALYNEQFF.

This chain joins TRBV5-1 and TRBJ1-2, with TRBD1 matching over 12 bases. V was clipped by 3 bases and J by 4 bases; unmatched bases: 7. The CDR3 extends over 16 amino acids. The V gene's germline CDR1 is SGHRS and CDR2 YFSETQ. CDR3 residues: CASSSTGTGGPYGYTF. The CDR3 nucleotides are TGCGCCAGCAGCTCAACCGGGACAGGGGGCCCCTATGGCTACACCTTC.

This sequence joins TRBV27 and TRBJ1-5, with 7 bases lining up with TRBD1. The germline V gene has CDR1 MNHEY and CDR2 SMNVEV (reference sequence). The V segment lost 6 bases and the J segment 0 bases; nucleotides outside the gene matches: 14. This CDR3 spans 18 amino acids. The CDR3 nucleotides are TGTGCCAGCAGCCGAGAGGGGACAGAAACCTATAGCAATCAGCCCCAGCATTTT. Its protein product is CASSREGTETYSNQPQHF.

The chain joins TRBV5-4 to TRBJ1-1; tentatively, D is TRBD1 (6 bases). V gave up 3 bases and J gave up 1 base, with 10 bases separating them. Germline CDR1 and CDR2: SGHNT and YYREEE (reference sequence). The CDR3 runs 14 residues. The CDR3 here is CASSSGQPNTEAFF. The CDR3 DNA is TGTGCCAGCAGCTCTGGACAGCCGAACACTGAAGCTTTCTTT.

The chain is built from TRBV29-1 and TRBJ2-7; 10 bases line up with TRBD2. CDR3 length: 17 amino acids. Per the germline V gene, CDR1 is SQVTM and CDR2 is ANQGSEA. V lost 6 bases and J lost 2; bases outside the gene matches: 16. The CDR3 bases are TGCAGCGTCGGGACTAATCCTATGAGCGGGAGGGCCTACGAGCAGTACTTC. Amino acids: CSVGTNPMSGRAYEQYF.

This chain joins TRBV28 and TRBJ1-5; tentative D call: TRBD1 (5 bases). V lost 5 bases and J 3 bases, leaving 20 bases between the germline ends. The CDR3 runs 17 residues. Per germline, CDR1 MDHEN and CDR2 SYDVKM. The CDR3, as DNA: TGTGCCAGCAGTACCCCCACAGGAACGGACCTCAATCAGCCCCAGCATTTT. Its protein is CASSTPTGTDLNQPQHF. The full variable domain, its missing parts supplied by reference TRBV28 and TRBJ1-5, is DVKVTQSSRYLVKRTGEKVFLECVQDMDHENMFWYRQDPGLGLRLIYFSYDVKMKEKGDIPEGYSVSREKKERFSLILESASTNQTSMYLCASSTPTGTDLNQPQHFGDGTRLSIL.